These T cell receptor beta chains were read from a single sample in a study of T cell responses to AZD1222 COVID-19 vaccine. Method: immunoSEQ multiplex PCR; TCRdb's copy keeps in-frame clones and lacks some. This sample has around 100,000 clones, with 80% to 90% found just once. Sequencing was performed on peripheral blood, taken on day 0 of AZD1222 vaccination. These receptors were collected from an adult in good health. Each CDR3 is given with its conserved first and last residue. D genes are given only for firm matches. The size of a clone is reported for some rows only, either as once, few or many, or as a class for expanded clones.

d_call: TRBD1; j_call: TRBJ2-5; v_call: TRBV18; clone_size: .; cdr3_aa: CASSPRDREETQYF; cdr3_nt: TGTGCCAGCTCTCCGCGGGACAGGGAAGAGACCCAGTACTTC
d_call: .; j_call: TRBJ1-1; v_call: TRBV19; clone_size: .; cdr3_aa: CASSSVGSLNTEAFF; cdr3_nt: TGTGCCAGTAGTAGCGTCGGCAGCTTGAACACTGAAGCTTTCTTT
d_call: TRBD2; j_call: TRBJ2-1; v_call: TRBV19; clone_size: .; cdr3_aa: CASSIRRLADHNEQFF; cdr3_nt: TGTGCCAGTAGTATAAGGAGGCTAGCGGACCACAATGAGCAGTTCTTC
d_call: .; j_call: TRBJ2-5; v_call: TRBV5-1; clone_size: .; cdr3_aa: CASSLAGRGETQYF; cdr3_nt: TGCGCCAGCAGCTTGGCCGGCCGTGGGGAGACCCAGTACTTC
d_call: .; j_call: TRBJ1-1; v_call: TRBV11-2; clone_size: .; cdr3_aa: CASSFFTGNTEAFF; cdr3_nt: TGTGCCAGCAGCTTTTTCACAGGGAACACTGAAGCTTTCTTT
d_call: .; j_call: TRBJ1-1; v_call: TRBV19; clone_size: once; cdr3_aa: CASSYNRNTEAFF; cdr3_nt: TGTGCCAGTAGTTATAATAGAAACACTGAAGCTTTCTTT
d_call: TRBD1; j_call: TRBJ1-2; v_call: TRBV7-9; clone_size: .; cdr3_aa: CASIVGTGSWGYTF; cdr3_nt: TGTGCCAGCATCGTTGGGACAGGGTCGTGGGGCTACACCTTC
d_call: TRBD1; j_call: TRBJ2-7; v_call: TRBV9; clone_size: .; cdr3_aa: CASSPEGQLPNEQYF; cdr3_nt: TGTGCCAGCAGCCCTGAGGGACAGTTACCCAACGAGCAGTACTTC
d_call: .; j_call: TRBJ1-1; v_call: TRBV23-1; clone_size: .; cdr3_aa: CASNTTVLNTEAFF; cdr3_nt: TGCGCCAGCAACACGACAGTTCTGAACACTGAAGCTTTCTTT
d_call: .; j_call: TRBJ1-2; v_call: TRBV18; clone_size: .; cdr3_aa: CASSPLTGVKNGYTF; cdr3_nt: TGTGCCAGCTCACCACTTACTGGGGTGAAGAATGGCTACACCTTC
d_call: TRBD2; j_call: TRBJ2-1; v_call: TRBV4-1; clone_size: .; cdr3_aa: CASSQGGSVFF; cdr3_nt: TGCGCCAGCAGCCAAGGCGGGAGTGTGTTCTTC
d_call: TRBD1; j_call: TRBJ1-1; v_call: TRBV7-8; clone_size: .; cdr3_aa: CASGMTGLAEAFF; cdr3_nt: TGTGCCAGCGGAATGACAGGGTTGGCTGAAGCTTTCTTT
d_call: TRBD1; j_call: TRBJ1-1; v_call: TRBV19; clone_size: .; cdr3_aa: CASMTGVAEAFF; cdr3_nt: TGTGCCAGTATGACAGGGGTCGCTGAAGCTTTCTTT
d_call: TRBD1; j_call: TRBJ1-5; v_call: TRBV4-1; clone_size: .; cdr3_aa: CASSQGTGSNQPQHF; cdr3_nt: TGCGCCAGCAGCCAAGGGACAGGGAGCAATCAGCCCCAGCATTTT
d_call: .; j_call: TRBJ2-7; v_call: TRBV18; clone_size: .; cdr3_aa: CASSPGRGTYEQYF; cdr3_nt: TGTGCCAGCTCACCGGGCAGGGGAACCTACGAGCAGTACTTC
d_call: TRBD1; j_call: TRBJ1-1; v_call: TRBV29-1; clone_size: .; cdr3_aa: CSYGQDNTEAFF; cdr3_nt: TGCAGCTACGGACAGGATAACACTGAAGCTTTCTTT
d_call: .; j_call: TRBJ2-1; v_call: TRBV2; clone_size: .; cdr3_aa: CASSGSLEPFSSYNEQFF; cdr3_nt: TGTGCCAGCAGTGGGAGTCTCGAACCTTTCAGCTCCTACAATGAGCAGTTCTTC
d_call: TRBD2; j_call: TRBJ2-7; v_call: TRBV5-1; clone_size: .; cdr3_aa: CASSLVSSGGAWEQYF; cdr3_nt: TGCGCCAGCAGCTTGGTTTCTAGCGGGGGGGCATGGGAGCAGTACTTC
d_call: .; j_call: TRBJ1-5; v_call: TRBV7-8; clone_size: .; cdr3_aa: CASSLATVPGNQPQHF; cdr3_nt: TGTGCCAGCAGCTTAGCAACAGTGCCTGGAAATCAGCCCCAGCATTTT
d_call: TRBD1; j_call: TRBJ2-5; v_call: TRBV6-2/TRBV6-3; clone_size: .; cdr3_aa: CASSWGQGKKETQYF; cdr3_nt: TGTGCCAGCAGTTGGGGACAGGGAAAAAAAGAGACCCAGTACTTC
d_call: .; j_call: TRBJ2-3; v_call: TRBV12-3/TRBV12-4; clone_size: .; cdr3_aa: CASSWDTQYF; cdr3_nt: TGTGCCAGCAGTTGGGATACGCAGTATTTT
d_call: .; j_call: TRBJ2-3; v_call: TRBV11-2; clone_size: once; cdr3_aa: CASSYTSVKTDTQYF; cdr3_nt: TGTGCCAGCAGCTATACTTCGGTAAAGACAGATACGCAGTATTTT
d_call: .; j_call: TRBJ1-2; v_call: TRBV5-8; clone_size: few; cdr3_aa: CASSRGGRDLSYTF; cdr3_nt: TGTGCCAGCAGCCGCGGGGGCAGGGACCTAAGCTACACCTTC
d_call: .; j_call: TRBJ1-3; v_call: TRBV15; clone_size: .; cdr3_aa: CATSRDGGSGNTIYF; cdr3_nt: TGTGCCACCAGCAGAGACGGCGGCTCTGGAAACACCATATATTTT
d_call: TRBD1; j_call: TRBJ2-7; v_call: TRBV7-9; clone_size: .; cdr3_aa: CASSLLTGLYF; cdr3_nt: TGTGCCAGCAGCTTATTGACAGGGCTATACTTC
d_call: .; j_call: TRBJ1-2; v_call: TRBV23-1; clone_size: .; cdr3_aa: CASSQSPEGLYGYTF; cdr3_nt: TGCGCCAGCAGTCAATCACCGGAGGGACTCTATGGCTACACCTTC
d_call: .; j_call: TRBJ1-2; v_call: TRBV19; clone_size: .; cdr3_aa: CASSIQSYGYTF; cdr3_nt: TGTGCCAGTAGTATACAGTCCTATGGCTACACCTTC
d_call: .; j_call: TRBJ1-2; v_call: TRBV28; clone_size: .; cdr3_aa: CAIGAGNFYGYTF; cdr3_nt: TGTGCGATCGGGGCAGGGAATTTTTATGGCTACACCTTC
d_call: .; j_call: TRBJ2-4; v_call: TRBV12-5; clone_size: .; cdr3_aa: CASGSVTRSGDIQYF; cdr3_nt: TGTGCTAGTGGCTCCGTCACAAGGAGCGGAGACATTCAGTACTTC
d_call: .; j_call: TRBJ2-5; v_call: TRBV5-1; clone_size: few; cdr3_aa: CASSGGQETQYF; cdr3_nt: TGCGCCAGCAGCGGGGGCCAAGAGACCCAGTACTTC
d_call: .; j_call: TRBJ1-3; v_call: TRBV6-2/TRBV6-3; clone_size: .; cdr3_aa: CASSFWGSGNTIYF; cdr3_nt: TGTGCCAGCAGTTTTTGGGGATCTGGAAACACCATATATTTT
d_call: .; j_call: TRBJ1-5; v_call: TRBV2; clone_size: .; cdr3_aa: CASREPGNQPQHF; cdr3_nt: TGTGCCAGCAGGGAGCCAGGCAATCAGCCCCAGCATTTT
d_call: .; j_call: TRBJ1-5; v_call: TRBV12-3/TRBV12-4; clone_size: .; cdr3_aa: CASRRQLNQPQHF; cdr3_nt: TGTGCCAGCAGAAGACAGCTCAATCAGCCCCAGCATTTT
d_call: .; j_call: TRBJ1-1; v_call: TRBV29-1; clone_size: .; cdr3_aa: CSVREGSHTEAFF; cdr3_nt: TGCAGCGTTCGTGAGGGTAGTCACACTGAAGCTTTCTTT
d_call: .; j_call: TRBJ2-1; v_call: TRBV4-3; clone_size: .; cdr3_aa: CASSQDPRAEQFF; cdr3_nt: TGCGCCAGCAGCCAAGATCCCCGGGCTGAGCAGTTCTTC
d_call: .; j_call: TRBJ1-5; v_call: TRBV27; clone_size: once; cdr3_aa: CASGQQYSNQPQHF; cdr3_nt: TGTGCCAGCGGACAGCAATATAGCAATCAGCCCCAGCATTTT
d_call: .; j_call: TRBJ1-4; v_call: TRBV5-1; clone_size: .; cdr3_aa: CASSLESEKLFF; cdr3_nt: TGCGCCAGCAGCTTGGAGAGTGAAAAACTGTTTTTT
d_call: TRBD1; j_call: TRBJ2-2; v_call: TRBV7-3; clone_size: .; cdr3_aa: CASRWDRIGGGELFF; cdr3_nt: TGTGCCAGCAGGTGGGACAGAATAGGAGGCGGGGAGCTGTTTTTT
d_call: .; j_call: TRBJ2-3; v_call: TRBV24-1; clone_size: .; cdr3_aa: CAVASSTDTQYF; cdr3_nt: TGTGCCGTAGCATCTAGCACAGATACGCAGTATTTT
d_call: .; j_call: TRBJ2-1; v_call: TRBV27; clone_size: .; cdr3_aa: CASSLGFRGPTLYNEQFF; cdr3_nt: TGTGCCAGCAGTTTAGGCTTCAGGGGCCCTACGCTCTACAATGAGCAGTTCTTC
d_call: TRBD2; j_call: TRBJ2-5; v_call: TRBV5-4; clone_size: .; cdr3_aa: CASSLAGLAGAETQYF; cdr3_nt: TGTGCCAGCAGCTTGGCGGGCCTAGCGGGAGCAGAGACCCAGTACTTC
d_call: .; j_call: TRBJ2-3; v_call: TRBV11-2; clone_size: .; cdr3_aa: CASSSAGSTDTQYF; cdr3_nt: TGTGCCAGCAGCTCAGCTGGGTCGACAGATACGCAGTATTTT
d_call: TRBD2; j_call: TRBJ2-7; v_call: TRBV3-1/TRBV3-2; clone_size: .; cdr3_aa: CASSLSGRWAYEQYF; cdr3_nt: TGTGCCAGCAGCCTTAGCGGGAGATGGGCCTACGAGCAGTACTTC
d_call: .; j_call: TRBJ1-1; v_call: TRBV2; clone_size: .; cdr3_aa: CASSEEGGGSAFF; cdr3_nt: TGTGCCAGCAGTGAGGAAGGGGGAGGGTCAGCTTTCTTT
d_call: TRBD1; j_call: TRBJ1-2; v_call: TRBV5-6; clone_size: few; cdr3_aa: CASSLIDRDYGYTF; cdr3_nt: TGTGCCAGCAGCTTGATAGACAGGGACTATGGCTACACCTTC
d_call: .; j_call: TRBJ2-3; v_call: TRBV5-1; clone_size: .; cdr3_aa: CASSYQGPTDTQYF; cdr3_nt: TGCGCCAGCAGCTATCAGGGCCCCACAGATACGCAGTATTTT
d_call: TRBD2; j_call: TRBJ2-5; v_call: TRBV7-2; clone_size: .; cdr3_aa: CASSPTIAGPFQETQYF; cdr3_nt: TGTGCCAGCAGCCCGACCATAGCGGGACCTTTCCAAGAGACCCAGTACTTC
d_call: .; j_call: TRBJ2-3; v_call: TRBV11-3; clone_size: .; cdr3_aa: CASSQELRYGTDTQYF; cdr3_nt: TGTGCCAGCAGCCAAGAACTTCGCTACGGCACAGATACGCAGTATTTT
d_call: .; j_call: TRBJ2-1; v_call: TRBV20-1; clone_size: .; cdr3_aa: CSARGANEQFF; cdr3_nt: TGCAGTGCTAGAGGAGCCAATGAGCAGTTCTTC
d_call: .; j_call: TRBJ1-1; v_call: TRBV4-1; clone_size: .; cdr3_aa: CASSQDPPGRLGMNTEAFF; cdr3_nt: TGCGCCAGCAGCCAAGATCCACCGGGGAGACTTGGCATGAACACTGAAGCTTTCTTT
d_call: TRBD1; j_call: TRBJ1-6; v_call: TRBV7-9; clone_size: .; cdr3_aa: CASSYMTGGDSPLHF; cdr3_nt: TGTGCCAGCAGCTATATGACAGGGGGGGACTCACCCCTCCACTTT
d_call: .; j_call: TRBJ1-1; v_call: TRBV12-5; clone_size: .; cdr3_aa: CASGPGGMNTEAFF; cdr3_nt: TGTGCTAGTGGTCCGGGGGGGATGAACACTGAAGCTTTCTTT
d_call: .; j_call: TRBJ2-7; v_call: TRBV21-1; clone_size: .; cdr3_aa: CASSDRGNYEQYF; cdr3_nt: TGTGCCAGCAGCGATAGAGGGAACTACGAGCAGTACTTC
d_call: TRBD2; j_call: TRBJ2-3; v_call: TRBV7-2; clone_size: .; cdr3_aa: CASSFGRAPDTQYF; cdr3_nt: TGTGCCAGCAGCTTCGGGAGGGCGCCAGATACGCAGTATTTT